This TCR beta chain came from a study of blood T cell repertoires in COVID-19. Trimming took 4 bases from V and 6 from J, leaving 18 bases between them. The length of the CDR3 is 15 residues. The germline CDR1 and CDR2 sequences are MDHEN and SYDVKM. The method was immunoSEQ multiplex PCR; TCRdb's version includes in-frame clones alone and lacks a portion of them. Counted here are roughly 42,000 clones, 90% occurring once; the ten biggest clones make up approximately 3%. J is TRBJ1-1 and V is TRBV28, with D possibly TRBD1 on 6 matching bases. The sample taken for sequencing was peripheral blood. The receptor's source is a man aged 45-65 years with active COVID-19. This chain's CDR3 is CASSSAREGDSEAFF. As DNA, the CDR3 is TGTGCCAGCAGTTCCGCGAGGGAGGGGGACTCTGAAGCTTTCTTT.